Below, 18 T cell receptor beta chains from the same sample are listed, as sequenced in a study of blood T cell repertoires in COVID-19. Sequencing used immunoSEQ multiplex PCR; TCRdb keeps in-frame clones, though not all of them. The data contain about 440,000 clones, around 89% of them seen just once; the ten biggest clones take up about 4.5%. The source material was peripheral blood. These TCRs come from a woman aged 25-40 years with acute or convalescent COVID-19.

V and J are TRBV5-6 and TRBJ1-1; D remains unclear. The germline V gene encodes CDR1 SGHDT and CDR2 YYEEEE. This CDR3 contains 14 residues. Deletions cut 1 base from V and 7 bases from J, with 14 bases between. This CDR3 is CASSLSPMLVEAFF. The DNA for the CDR3 is TGTGCCAGCAGCTTGTCCCCTATGTTAGTTGAAGCTTTCTTT.

The CDR3 DNA reads as TGTGCCAGCAGCCCGACGGACGGGAGGGGGGGCTACGAGCAGTACTTC. Translated, it gives CASSPTDGRGGYEQYF. The chain links TRBV3-1 (or the pseudogene TRBV3-2) to TRBJ2-7; the match to TRBD2 covers 8 bases. The CDR3 totals 16 residues. The junction had 11 bases not matched to a gene; V was cut back by 4 bases and J by 3 bases. The V gene's germline CDR1 is LGHDT and CDR2 YNNKEL (reference sequence).

This chain links TRBV5-1 with TRBJ1-2; no clear D gene. Germline V gene sequence: CDR1 SGHRS, CDR2 YFSETQ. The CDR3 contains 14 residues. V shed 4 bases and J shed 6 bases, with 16 bases lying between them. DNA of the CDR3: TGCGCCAGCAGCCCCGTGACGGGAGCTGATGGCTACACCTTC. This encodes CASSPVTGADGYTF.

This chain joins TRBV9 and TRBJ2-3; 11 bases are a match to TRBD2. CDR3 length equals 17 residues. J gave up 0 bases and V 3 bases, and 6 bases lay outside the gene matches. CDR1 and CDR2 (germline): SGDLS, YYNGEE. The CDR3 DNA follows: TGTGCCAGCAGCGCGCTAGCGGGGGGTCGTAGCACAGATACGCAGTATTTT. This sequence encodes CASSALAGGRSTDTQYF.

The rearrangement joins TRBV7-8 to TRBJ2-3; 7 bases are shared with TRBD1. The CDR3 runs 16 residues. Germline CDR1 reads SGHVS; CDR2 reads FQNEAQ. The trim removed 7 bases at V and 3 bases at J, leaving 13 bases unmatched. CDR3 residues: CASIQCRDSITDTQYF. The CDR3 DNA is TGTGCCAGCATCCAATGCCGGGACAGCATAACAGATACGCAGTATTTT.

This chain uses TRBV18 with TRBJ1-2, with 8 bases matching TRBD1. The CDR3 covers 14 residues. V dropped 1 base and J dropped 6; count of bases not matched to a gene: 4. Germline CDR1 is KGHSH and CDR2 is LQKENI. The CDR3 is CASSPRTGINGYTF. The CDR3 DNA follows: TGTGCCAGCTCACCACGGACAGGGATCAATGGCTACACCTTC.

The chain couples TRBV11-2 to TRBJ2-5, with 10 bases aligning to TRBD2. V shed 5 bases and J 5 bases; nucleotides not matched to a gene: 5. CDR1 is SGHAT and CDR2 is FQNNGV in the germline V gene. This CDR3 is 14 amino acids long. The CDR3 sequence: CASSPGLALETQYF. The CDR3 DNA reads as TGTGCCAGCAGCCCGGGACTAGCGTTGGAGACCCAGTACTTC.

The gene calls are TRBV4-2 and TRBJ2-5; maybe TRBD2 (5 bases). The CDR3 has 13 amino acids. V lost 1 base and J 5 bases, leaving 8 bases between the germline ends. CDR1 is LGHNA, CDR2 YNFKEQ, per germline. CDR3 sequence reads: CASSQGRGETQYF. In nucleotides, the CDR3 is TGTGCCAGCAGCCAAGGACGAGGGGAGACCCAGTACTTC.

In its sample, this clone was seen a few times. The rearrangement links TRBV19 to TRBJ1-5, with D unresolved. The CDR3 consists of 14 residues. Per the germline V gene, CDR1 is LNHDA and CDR2 is SQIVND (reference sequence). V was trimmed by 3 bases and J by 3 bases, leaving 9 bases between them. CDR3 sequence: CASSMWASNQPQHF. In DNA form, the CDR3 reads TGTGCCAGTAGTATGTGGGCCTCCAATCAGCCCCAGCATTTT.

This chain uses TRBV18 with TRBJ2-2; possible D gene TRBD1, 6 bases. Germline loops: CDR1 KGHSH, CDR2 LQKENI. The length of the CDR3 is 16 residues. V dropped 1 base and J dropped 4 bases, with 13 bases sitting between them. CDR3 sequence (DNA): TGTGCCAGCTCACCACTTCGGGACACAACCACCGGGGAGCTGTTTTTT. Amino acids: CASSPLRDTTTGELFF.

CDR3 sequence: CASSSGGVGTEAFF. CDR3 nucleotides: TGTGCCAGCAGCTCCGGGGGGGTGGGCACTGAAGCTTTCTTT. V gene TRBV13 combines with J gene TRBJ1-1, with D maybe TRBD1 (5 bases). Trimming shortened V by 4 bases and J by 4 bases, and 13 bases separated the two germline ends. The CDR3 is 14 residues long. Per the germline V gene, CDR1 is PRHDT and CDR2 is FYEKMQ (reference sequence).

J is TRBJ2-3 and V is TRBV27; the match to TRBD1 covers 7 bases. The CDR3 is 13 amino acids. V dropped 3 bases and J dropped 8; count of bases not matched to a gene: 5. Germline-derived CDR1 and CDR2 are MNHEY and SMNVEV (reference sequence). Here the CDR3 reads CASSFEGAGTQYF. CDR3 in DNA: TGTGCCAGCAGTTTTGAGGGGGCGGGTACGCAGTATTTT.

The chain carries TRBV27 and TRBJ2-2, with a possible D match to TRBD2 (5 bases). This CDR3 comprises 14 residues. With 4 bases removed from V and 1 base from J, the gap between germline ends came to 7 bases. In germline, CDR1 is MNHEY, CDR2 SMNVEV (reference sequence). The CDR3 DNA is TGTGCCAGCAGTTCGGGGTTGAACACCGGGGAGCTGTTTTTT. This gives the protein CASSSGLNTGELFF.

This chain uses TRBV2 with TRBJ2-7, with 12 bases aligning to TRBD2. With 0 bases clipped from V and 5 bases from J, the junction kept 5 bases outside the gene matches. CDR1 SNHLY and CDR2 FYNNEI come from the germline V gene. CDR3 length equals 16 residues. CDR3 DNA: TGTGCCAGCAGTGAAGCCAAACTAGCGGGGGGTGACGAGCAGTACTTC. Encoded protein: CASSEAKLAGGDEQYF.

This chain uses TRBV27 with TRBJ1-2; D unresolved. V was clipped by 8 bases and J by 4 bases, with 14 bases between them. Per germline, CDR1 MNHEY and CDR2 SMNVEV (reference sequence). The CDR3 has 13 amino acids. The chain's CDR3 is CASFPRESYGYTF. The CDR3 nucleotides read TGTGCCAGCTTTCCCCGGGAGAGCTATGGCTACACCTTC.

V gene TRBV15 combines with J gene TRBJ2-3; 11 positions agree with TRBD2. The CDR3 spans 15 residues. Germline V gives CDR1 LNHNV, CDR2 YYDKDF (reference sequence). J was trimmed by 2 bases and V by 7 bases; bases with no gene match: 5. In nucleotides, the CDR3 is TGTGCCACCAAAGCGGGACTAGCGGACACAGATACGCAGTATTTT. Residues: CATKAGLADTDTQYF.

J is TRBJ2-3 and V is TRBV21-1; the D call of TRBD2 is as the table states it, not checked on the DNA. TRBV21-1 is flagged as a pseudogene. This CDR3 is built from 16 residues. The CDR3 DNA reads as TGTGCCAGCAGCAAAAATCGGCGGGGGGCGAAAGATACGCAGTATTTT. Residues: CASSKNRRGAKDTQYF.

The chain is built from TRBV2 and TRBJ2-1; 9 nucleotides line up with TRBD2. The CDR3 is 12 amino acids. J gave up 8 bases and V 8 bases, and 4 bases lay outside the gene matches. Per germline, CDR1 SNHLY and CDR2 FYNNEI. The DNA of the CDR3 is TGTGCCAGCGGGCGGGGGGGCTATGAGCAGTTCTTC. It encodes CASGRGGYEQFF.